These 17 T cell receptor beta chains were all obtained from the same sample, sequenced in a study of regulatory T cells in long-lasting Graves disease (dated by TCRdb to 2020 to 2022). Receptor libraries were prepared by multiplex PCR. Data came from an Illumina HiSeq 4000. iRepertoire HTBI primers and Arm-PCR amplification of CDR3 regions were used to construct TCR beta libraries. In TCRdb, the public reads were trimmed at Q25 with fastp and aligned with MiXCR, with productive beta chains retained. Entries that share a CDR3 protein sequence are merged under the most common genes and DNA. This sample comprises roughly 500,000 distinct CDR3 sequences, 22% of them detected only once. The ten biggest clones cover 10% to 15% of the sample. The label giving this sample's time point can be read as: persistent/refractory GD, antithyroid drugs over 5 years with positive TRAb. For both TCR sequencing and RNA sequencing, RNA was extracted from PBMCs using TRIzol.

The sequencing here drew on peripheral blood mononuclear cells (PBMCs), taken when the disease was refractory, from a patient treated with antithyroid drugs. The receptor source for this set is a female donor with Graves disease.

V usage is TRBV28 and J usage is TRBJ2-3; no definite D call. The germline V gene has CDR1 MDHEN and CDR2 SYDVKM. The CDR3 contains 16 residues. Trimming cost V 2 bases and J 3 bases, with 15 bases left between them. In DNA, the CDR3 is TGTGCCAGCAGTTTACCCCTAGGTATGGCGACAGATACGCAGTATTTT. This encodes CASSLPLGMATDTQYF.

The gene calls are TRBV20-1 and TRBJ2-7; TRBD1 agrees at 10 bases. Trimming at V came to 1 base and at J to 4 bases, leaving 7 bases not matched to a gene. Germline V gene data show CDR1 as DFQATT and CDR2 as SNEGSKA (reference sequence). The CDR3 contains 15 residues. CDR3 in amino acids: CSARGGDRGEYEQYF. DNA for the CDR3: TGCAGTGCTAGAGGGGGGGACAGGGGAGAGTACGAGCAGTACTTC.

The gene calls are TRBV12-3 or TRBV12-4 and TRBJ2-2; D not certain. The ends were cut back, 5 bases at V and 2 bases at J, with 12 bases in the middle. This CDR3 comprises 15 residues. CDR3 region: CASSRSSSNTGELFF. The CDR3 DNA follows: TGTGCCAGCAGTCGATCATCAAGTAACACCGGGGAGCTGTTTTTT.

The chain is built from TRBV3-1 and TRBJ2-2; D not certain. The V gene's germline CDR1 is LGHDT and CDR2 YNNKEL (reference sequence). This CDR3 region has 12 residues. Trimming took off 4 bases at V and 15 bases at J, with 15 bases between the two ends. The chain's CDR3 is CASSRTTRLLFF. CDR3 coding DNA: TGTGCCAGCAGCCGGACGACCCGCTTGTTGTTTTTT.

This clonotype appeared a few times. This chain links TRBV2 with TRBJ2-7; perhaps TRBD1 as D (5 bases). CDR1 SNHLY and CDR2 FYNNEI come from the germline V gene. The V and J ends lost 5 bases and 6 bases respectively, with 17 bases between them. The CDR3 is 14 residues long. The CDR3 bases are TGTGCCAGCAGTATTCAAACAGGCGTGGGCGAGCAGTACTTC. It yields the protein CASSIQTGVGEQYF.

The chain is built from TRBV6-1 and TRBJ2-7; 11 positions match TRBD2. Germline values: CDR1 MNHNS, CDR2 SASEGT. J gave up 3 bases and V 5 bases, and 6 bases lay outside the gene matches. CDR3 size: 15 residues. The CDR3 reads CASSRGTSGDYEQYF. The CDR3 nucleotides read TGTGCCAGCAGTAGGGGGACTAGCGGAGACTACGAGCAGTACTTC.

This clonotype was counted many times. V is TRBV11-2 and J is TRBJ1-6, with D possibly being TRBD1 (5 bases). Germline V gene data show CDR1 as SGHAT and CDR2 as FQNNGV. Trimming pared 2 bases from V and 11 bases from J, leaving 16 bases between. CDR3 length: 15 amino acids. CDR3 protein: CASSLLGDGSTPLHF. For the CDR3, the DNA is TGTGCCAGCAGCTTATTGGGGGACGGCTCCACACCCCTCCACTTT.

V and J are TRBV12-3 or TRBV12-4 and TRBJ2-1; 9 bases line up with TRBD1. The CDR3 has 15 amino acids. V gave up 7 bases and J gave up 3 bases; unmatched junction bases: 7. This chain's CDR3 is CASTGQDRGYNEQFF. CDR3 in DNA: TGTGCCAGCACAGGACAGGACAGGGGCTACAATGAGCAGTTCTTC.

A few counts support this clonotype. The chain uses TRBV7-9 and TRBJ1-5; D is unresolved. From germline, CDR1 is SEHNR and CDR2 FQNEAQ (reference sequence). The CDR3 runs to 16 residues. Trimming took off 8 bases at V and 3 bases at J, with 20 bases between the two ends. The CDR3 sequence: CASSGNGAGSNQPQHF. Here the CDR3 DNA reads TGTGCCAGCTCGGGGAACGGAGCGGGCTCCAATCAGCCCCAGCATTTT.

The chain recombines TRBV11-2 with TRBJ2-3, with D unresolved. Germline V gene lookup returns CDR1 SGHAT and CDR2 FQNNGV. The CDR3 extends over 13 amino acids. The V gene lost 1 base and the J gene lost 4 bases, with 6 bases spanning the gap. CDR3: CASSLVGPDTQYF. The CDR3 DNA follows: TGTGCCAGCAGCTTAGTAGGGCCAGATACGCAGTATTTT.

This clonotype was observed a handful of times. The rearrangement links TRBV30 to TRBJ1-5, with D hard to call. The CDR3 spans 13 residues. Trimming stripped 0 bases from V and 5 bases from J, with 8 bases between. The V gene's germline CDR1 is GTSNPN and CDR2 SVGIG (reference sequence). The CDR3 region is CAWSVAGYQPQHF. CDR3 DNA sequence: TGTGCCTGGAGTGTAGCGGGGTATCAGCCCCAGCATTTT.

This clonotype was seen ten or more times. The J gene is TRBJ1-2, the V gene TRBV11-2, with D possibly being TRBD1 (5 bases). The CDR3 is 15 residues long. Germline V gene data show CDR1 as SGHAT and CDR2 as FQNNGV. Trimming stripped 5 bases from V and 3 bases from J, with 16 bases between. The CDR3 nucleotides read TGTGCCAGCAGCCGGGGTACAGAGGGGCACTATGGCTACACCTTC. Its protein product is CASSRGTEGHYGYTF.

The rearrangement uses TRBV3-1 and TRBJ1-4; 7 bases align to TRBD1. After removal of 3 bases from V and 5 bases from J, the junction contained 9 bases not matched to a gene. From germline, CDR1 is LGHDT and CDR2 YNNKEL (reference sequence). The CDR3 extends over 16 amino acids. The chain's CDR3 is CASSQEGTANNEKLFF. CDR3 DNA sequence: TGTGCCAGCAGCCAGGAGGGGACAGCCAACAATGAAAAACTGTTTTTT.

A few counts support this clonotype. This rearrangement joins TRBV7-6 to TRBJ2-7, with 8 nucleotides matching TRBD1. V lost 5 bases to trimming and J lost 5 bases; unmatched junction nucleotides: 17. CDR1 and CDR2 (germline): SGHVS, FNYEAQ. CDR3 length: 17 residues. The CDR3 coding sequence is TGTGCCAGCAGCCCTGGACCCCTCGGGACAGGTCTCCACGAGCAGTACTTC. This gives the protein CASSPGPLGTGLHEQYF.

The V call is TRBV4-1, the J call TRBJ1-2; perhaps TRBD1 as D (6 bases). In germline, CDR1 is MGHRA, CDR2 YSYEKL. Trimming removed 3 bases at V and 6 bases at J, with 20 bases between. The CDR3 contains 16 residues. CDR3 nucleotides: TGCGCCAGCAGCCAGCGGACAAAAGGGGGTTATGATGGCTACACCTTC. The encoded protein is CASSQRTKGGYDGYTF.

This clonotype was observed at least ten times. V usage is TRBV19 and J usage is TRBJ1-5; TRBD1 matches 8 bases. Germline assignment: CDR1 LNHDA and CDR2 SQIVND (reference sequence). CDR3 size: 13 residues. V gave up 3 bases and J gave up 8 bases; unmatched junction bases: 3. The CDR3 nucleotides are TGTGCCAGTAGTATCAGGGGGCAGGAGCCCCAGCATTTT. Amino acids: CASSIRGQEPQHF.

The V and J genes are TRBV7-9 and TRBJ1-1, with D tentatively TRBD1 (6 bases). Per germline, CDR1 SEHNR and CDR2 FQNEAQ (reference sequence). V shed 1 base and J shed 0 bases, with 12 bases lying between them. The CDR3 sequence is 16 residues long. The CDR3 coding sequence is TGTGCCAGCAGCTTAGGGGGGCCGTATGTGAACACTGAAGCTTTCTTT. Protein product: CASSLGGPYVNTEAFF.